The present T cell receptor (beta chain) was sequenced within a study of cytomegalovirus exposure and HLA in healthy donors. On the study more broadly: Most genotyped donors, approximately 77% of about 360, had Caucasian-associated genetic ancestry. Whole-study findings and limits: Excluded were some V segments that proved indistinguishable, including TRBV6-2 and TRBV6-3.

CDR1 and CDR2 from the germline V gene are MGHDK and SYGVNS. V was shortened by 8 bases and J by 7 bases, with 17 bases between the two germline ends. CDR3 length: 14 amino acids. A remark on this clone: The target antigen is unknown.

PCR involved 60 Vbeta and 13 Jbeta primers. The method was immunoSEQ multiplex PCR; TCRdb's version includes in-frame clones alone and lacks a portion of them. This sample yields about 140,000 clones, of which roughly 9.8% are seen a single time; approximately 1.7% belongs to the top ten. Sequencing input: PBMCs. This rearrangement joins TRBV25-1 to TRBJ2-2; perhaps TRBD1 as D (6 bases). The clonotype was recovered from a man aged 50 or older in good health and CMV-seronegative. The CDR3 nucleotides read TGTGCCAGCTCAAAGGGGCTAGGGGGCGGGGAGCTGTTTTTT. Translated: CASSKGLGGGELFF.